This TCR beta chain was identified during a study of T cell responses to AZD1222 COVID-19 vaccine. Study results and caveats: Reportedly, nearly half the spike-specific TCRs target unmutated variant regions. An increase in Spike-specific TCR breadth and depth was observed after two AZD1222 doses. Repertoires were sampled only after the peak T cell response. There were mostly white British donors and more females than males, and clonal diversity was possibly underestimated.

This clone was counted once. The antigen remains unidentified. J lost 4 bases, V lost 0 bases, and 9 bases had no gene match. The CDR3 spans 17 residues. CDR1 is SGDLS, CDR2 YYNGEE, per germline. Measured with immunoSEQ multiplex PCR; TCRdb has only the in-frame clones, and not every one. The repertoire holds over 100,000 clones, about nine tenths seen once, with 2.5% to 4% in the top ten. The sequenced sample was peripheral blood, obtained 28 days after the second dose of the MenACWY control vaccine. This receptor was obtained from an adult who received the MenACWY meningococcal vaccine as a control. The J gene is TRBJ2-1, the V gene TRBV9, with TRBD2 matching 8 bases. This CDR3 is CASSVALVSGGYNEQFF. The CDR3 nucleotides are TGTGCCAGCAGCGTAGCCCTGGTGAGCGGGGGATACAATGAGCAGTTCTTC.